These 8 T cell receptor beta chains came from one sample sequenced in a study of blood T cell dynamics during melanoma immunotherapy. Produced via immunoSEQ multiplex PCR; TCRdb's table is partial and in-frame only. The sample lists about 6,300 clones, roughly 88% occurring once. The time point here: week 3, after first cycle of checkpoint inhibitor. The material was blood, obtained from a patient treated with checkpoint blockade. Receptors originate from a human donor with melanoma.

CDR3 coding DNA: TGTGCCTGGAGTGTTCAGAGCAATCAGCCCCAGCATTTT. Protein: CAWSVQSNQPQHF. The chain carries TRBV30 and TRBJ1-5; no clear D. Between the trimmed V and J ends, which lost 0 bases and 1 base, there was a span of 4 bases. Germline V gene lookup returns CDR1 GTSNPN and CDR2 SVGIG (reference sequence). The CDR3 loop spans 13 amino acids.

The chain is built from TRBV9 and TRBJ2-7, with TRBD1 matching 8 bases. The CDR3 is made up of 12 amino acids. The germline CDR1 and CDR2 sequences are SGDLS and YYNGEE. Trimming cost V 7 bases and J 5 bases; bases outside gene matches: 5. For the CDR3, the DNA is TGTGCCAGCGGGGCAGGGGGCCACGAGCAGTACTTC. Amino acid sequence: CASGAGGHEQYF.

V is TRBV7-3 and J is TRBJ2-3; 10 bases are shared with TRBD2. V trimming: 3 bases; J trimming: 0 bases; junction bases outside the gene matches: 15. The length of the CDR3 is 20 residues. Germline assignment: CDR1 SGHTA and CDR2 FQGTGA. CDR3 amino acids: CASSLGLAGDLRASTDTQYF. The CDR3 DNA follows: TGTGCCAGCAGCTTGGGGCTAGCGGGGGATCTAAGAGCTAGCACAGATACGCAGTATTTT.

CDR3 sequence reads: CASSFNSLNEQYF. The CDR3, as DNA: TGCGCCAGCAGCTTCAACAGCTTAAACGAGCAGTACTTC. The genes are TRBV5-1 and TRBJ2-7; no clear D gene. The CDR3 contains 13 residues. V gave up 2 bases and J gave up 5 bases, with 11 bases separating them. Per the germline V gene, CDR1 is SGHRS and CDR2 is YFSETQ. The variable domain in full, completed from reference TRBV5-1 and TRBJ2-7, reads KAGVTQTPRYLIKTRGQQVTLSCSPISGHRSVSWYQQTPGQGLQFLFEYFSETQRNKGNFPGRFSGRQFSNSRSEMNVSTLELGDSALYLCASSFNSLNEQYFGPGTRLTVT.

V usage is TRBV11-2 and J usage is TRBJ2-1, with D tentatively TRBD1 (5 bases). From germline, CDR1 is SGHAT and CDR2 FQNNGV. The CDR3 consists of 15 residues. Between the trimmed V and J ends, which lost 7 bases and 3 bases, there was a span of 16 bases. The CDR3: CASKNLRQNYNEQFF. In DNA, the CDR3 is TGTGCCAGCAAGAATTTGAGACAGAACTACAATGAGCAGTTCTTC.

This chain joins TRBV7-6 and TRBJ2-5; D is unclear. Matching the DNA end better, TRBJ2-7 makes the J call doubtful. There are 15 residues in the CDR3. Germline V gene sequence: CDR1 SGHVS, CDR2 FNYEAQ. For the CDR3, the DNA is TGTGCCAGCAGTCCAGACCAGGCGAGCTCCTACGAGCAGTACTTC. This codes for CASSPDQASSYEQYF.

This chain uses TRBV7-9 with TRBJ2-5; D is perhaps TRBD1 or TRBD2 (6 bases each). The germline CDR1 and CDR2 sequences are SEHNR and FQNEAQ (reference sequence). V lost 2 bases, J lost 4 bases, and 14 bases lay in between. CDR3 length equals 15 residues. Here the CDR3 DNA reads TGTGCCAGCAGCTTACCGAAGGGGGGCACAGAGACCCAGTACTTC. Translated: CASSLPKGGTETQYF. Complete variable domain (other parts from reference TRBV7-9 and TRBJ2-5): DTGVSQNPRHKITKRGQNVTFRCDPISEHNRLYWYRQTLGQGPEFLTYFQNEAQLEKSRLLSDRFSAERPKGSFSTLEIQRTEQGDSAMYLCASSLPKGGTETQYFGPGTRLLVL.

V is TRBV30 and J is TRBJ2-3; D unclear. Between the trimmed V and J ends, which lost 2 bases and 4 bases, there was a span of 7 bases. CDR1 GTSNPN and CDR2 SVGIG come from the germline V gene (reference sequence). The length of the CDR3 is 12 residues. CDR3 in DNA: TGTGCCTGGAGTCAAGGCGCAGATACGCAGTATTTT. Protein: CAWSQGADTQYF.